This is a list of T cell receptor beta chains from one sample in a study of blood T cells in healthy people across ages. TCRdb reprocessed the 5' RACE reads with MiXCR, giving one entry per CDR3 protein. The profile shows under 2,000,000 distinct CDR3 sequences, roughly 52% of them singletons. The source material was blood. All receptors come from a woman between 40 and 50 years old in good health. CDR3s include the opening cysteine and the closing phenylalanine or tryptophan. The D gene is left open where the match is weak. Size is stated for part of the rows, as once, few or many counts, or as a class when the clone is expanded.

TRBD2	once	TRBV28	TRBJ2-5	TGTGCCAGCAGTCTACTAGCGGGGAAGTACTTC	CASSLLAGKYF
TRBD1	NA	TRBV29-1	TRBJ1-2	TGCAGCGCCCCACGGACAGGGGAATGTGGCTACACCTTC	CSAPRTGECGYTF
TRBD2	NA	TRBV12-3/TRBV12-4	TRBJ2-7	TGTGCCAGCAGTTTAGTCCCCACGGGACTAGCGGGGGGCCATGAGCAGTACTTC	CASSLVPTGLAGGHEQYF
NA	NA	TRBV5-6	TRBJ2-6	TGTGCCAGCAGCTTACTCAGGTTGTCATCTGGGGCCAACGTCCTGACTTTC	CASSLLRLSSGANVLTF
TRBD2	NA	TRBV29-1	TRBJ2-3	TGCAGCGTTGAAGATCGACTAGCGGGAGTCACAGATACGCAGTATTTT	CSVEDRLAGVTDTQYF
NA	NA	TRBV6-2/TRBV6-3	TRBJ2-5	TGTGCCAGCACCCTACCCAGGATTCGGGAGACCCAGTACTTC	CASTLPRIRETQYF
NA	NA	TRBV20-1	TRBJ1-2	TGCAGTGCTAGAGATGGATCTAACTATGGCTACACCTTC	CSARDGSNYGYTF
TRBD1	NA	TRBV20-1	TRBJ2-7	TGCAGTGCTACCCGGACAGGGGGCAATGTCTACGAGCAGTACTTC	CSATRTGGNVYEQYF
TRBD1	NA	TRBV28	TRBJ2-7	TGTGCCAGCAGTAGCCTACAGGGGGGATACTACGAGCAGTACTTC	CASSSLQGGYYEQYF
NA	NA	TRBV28	TRBJ1-2	TGTGCCAGCAGTTTATCGCAGATTCCCTATGGCTACACCTTC	CASSLSQIPYGYTF
TRBD1	NA	TRBV5-1	TRBJ2-7	TGCGCCAGCAGCTTTCAGGGGGTCGGGGACGAGCAGTACTTC	CASSFQGVGDEQYF
NA	NA	TRBV27	TRBJ2-5	TGTGCCAGCAGTCCCGGGACTGACCTCTGGGAGACCCAGTACTTC	CASSPGTDLWETQYF
TRBD2	NA	TRBV5-1	TRBJ2-4	TGCGCCAGCAGCTTGGTAGTTAGCGGGGGGGCTGAGACCCAGTACTTT	CASSLVVSGGAETQYF
TRBD2	NA	TRBV20-1	TRBJ2-3	TGCAGTGCCAGGAACGTCGGGGGGAACACAGATACGCAGTATTTT	CSARNVGGNTDTQYF
NA	NA	TRBV20-1	TRBJ2-7	TGCAGGGCCCAGACAGCGTCCTACGAGCAGTACTTC	CRAQTASYEQYF
TRBD1	once	TRBV3-1	TRBJ2-1	TGTGCCAGCAGCCTCTGGGACAGCGAGAGCTCCTACAATGAGCAGTTCTTC	CASSLWDSESSYNEQFF
NA	few	TRBV4-1	TRBJ2-7	TGCGCCAGCAGCCAAGTTGATACAAGGGGTAACTACGAGCAGTACTTC	CASSQVDTRGNYEQYF
NA	many	TRBV5-1	TRBJ1-4	TGCGCCAGCAGCCCCGGGACCCGGGCAACTAATGAAAAACTGTTTTTT	CASSPGTRATNEKLFF
TRBD1	few	TRBV7-2	TRBJ1-2	TGTGCCAGCAGATCCGGACAGGGAATCCGGAGCTACACCTTC	CASRSGQGIRSYTF
NA	few	TRBV29-1	TRBJ2-1	TGCAGCGTTGAAGCGACAAGATCCTACAATGAGCAGTTCTTC	CSVEATRSYNEQFF
NA	NA	TRBV24-1	TRBJ1-2	TGTGCCACCAGTGGGGGAGCTAACTATGGCTACACCTTC	CATSGGANYGYTF
TRBD2	NA	TRBV10-1	TRBJ2-3	TGCGCCAGCAGTGAGGTGACTGAACGAATAGCGGGGCAACCAGATACGCAGTATTTT	CASSEVTERIAGQPDTQYF
TRBD1	NA	TRBV27	TRBJ2-3	TGTGCCAGCAGTGAAACGGACAGGGGCGCAGATACGCAGTATTTT	CASSETDRGADTQYF
NA	few	TRBV24-1	TRBJ2-3	TGTGCCACCAGTGGGCCCACCGCGGGTACGCAGTATTTT	CATSGPTAGTQYF
NA	few	TRBV28	TRBJ2-3	TGTGCCAGCAGTCAGGGTGCCACCCCTCCAGATACGCAGTATTTT	CASSQGATPPDTQYF
TRBD1	NA	TRBV20-1	TRBJ2-7	TGCAGTGCTCAGCCTCGGACAGGGGGCTCCTACGAGCAGTACTTC	CSAQPRTGGSYEQYF
NA	NA	TRBV27	TRBJ2-1	TGTGCCAGCAGTTGGGGGGACAGTACCTACAACGAGCAGTTCTTC	CASSWGDSTYNEQFF
NA	NA	TRBV28	TRBJ2-5	TGTGCCAGCAGGACCGGGTCAACCGGGTACCAAGAGACCCAGTACTTC	CASRTGSTGYQETQYF
NA	few	TRBV29-1	TRBJ1-5	TGCAGCGTTTCACCTAGGGGGGATCAGCCCCAGCATTTT	CSVSPRGDQPQHF
NA	few	TRBV20-1	TRBJ1-2	TGCAGTGCTATCCCTGGACAGAGCTATGGCTACACCTTC	CSAIPGQSYGYTF
NA	NA	TRBV27	TRBJ2-5	TGTGCCAGCAGTCGAATCATGGCCGGGAGTGGAGAGACCCAGTACTTC	CASSRIMAGSGETQYF
TRBD2	NA	TRBV7-6	TRBJ2-3	TGTGCCAGCAGCCTCCTTAGCGGGGGGGCTGTAGATACGCAGTATTTT	CASSLLSGGAVDTQYF
NA	NA	TRBV6-1	TRBJ2-7	TGTGCCAGCAGTGAAAACGTCGACTACGAGCAGTACTTC	CASSENVDYEQYF
TRBD1	few	TRBV7-2	TRBJ2-5	TGTGCCAGCAGCTTAAACAACCGGGACAGGGGTGGAGAGACCCAGTACTTC	CASSLNNRDRGGETQYF
NA	NA	TRBV3-1	TRBJ2-7	TGTGCCAGCAGCGGAGTCCCGGGACCGATCTACGAGCAGTACTTC	CASSGVPGPIYEQYF
TRBD1	NA	TRBV7-2	TRBJ2-5	TGTGCCAGCAGCATACGACAGGGCTATGAGACCCAGTACTTC	CASSIRQGYETQYF
NA	NA	TRBV12-3/TRBV12-4	TRBJ2-5	TGTGCCAGCAGAATGGACACGATGGGGACCCAGTACTTC	CASRMDTMGTQYF
NA	few	TRBV4-3	TRBJ2-7	TGCGCCAGCAGCCAAGATCTCGGGACAATCGGCGAGCAGTACTTC	CASSQDLGTIGEQYF
NA	NA	TRBV10-2	TRBJ1-6	TGCGCCAGCAGTGAGCCAGGGAGCTCCTATAATTCACCTCTCCACTTT	CASSEPGSSYNSPLHF
NA	NA	TRBV7-2	TRBJ2-1	TGTGCCAACAGAATCGGGGGCTACAATGAGCAGTTCTTC	CANRIGGYNEQFF
NA	NA	TRBV6-1	TRBJ2-5	TGTGCCAGCAGTGAAGTTCGGACAGCAACGCAAGAGACCCAGTACTTC	CASSEVRTATQETQYF
TRBD1	NA	TRBV11-3	TRBJ2-1	TGTGCCAGCAGCCCCGGACAGGGGGCTCTTGATGAGCAGTTCTTC	CASSPGQGALDEQFF
NA	few	TRBV5-1	TRBJ2-7	TGCGCCAGCAGCGCTGGGGCCACAGGGCTCGAGCAGTACTTC	CASSAGATGLEQYF
TRBD1	NA	TRBV4-3	TRBJ1-6	TGCGCCAGCAGCCTACCGGGACAGAATTCACCCCTCCACTTT	CASSLPGQNSPLHF
NA	NA	TRBV6-2/TRBV6-3	TRBJ1-5	TGTGCCAGCAGTTCGATTGCGGGTCCGAGGGGGAGCAATCAGCCCCAGCATTTT	CASSSIAGPRGSNQPQHF